This T cell receptor beta chain was sequenced for a study of early T cells in non-severe SARS-CoV-2 infection. Study in general: Sequencing targeted bulk RNA from unsorted whole blood, leaving chains unpaired. Study-wide points: Clonotype matching in VDJdb favored anti-spike CD8 responses and did not capture private and CD4 specificities.

Between the trimmed V and J ends, which lost 1 base and 7 bases, there was a span of 10 bases. The germline V gene encodes CDR1 MNHEY and CDR2 SVGAGI. This CDR3 is built from 13 residues. Molecules of cDNA were individually given unique molecular identifiers that were attached to them. TCRdb ran MiXCR on the 5' RACE reads and lists one entry per CDR3 protein. The sample contains around 70,000 distinct CDR3 sequences, approximately 11% of which appear only once. This clonotype was counted between two and nine times. Its antigen is still unknown. Input material: whole blood. This receptor was obtained from an adult who was a healthcare worker with PCR-confirmed SARS-CoV-2 infection or an uninfected control (not recorded which). V and J are TRBV6-5 and TRBJ1-2; tentatively, D is TRBD1 (6 bases). In DNA form, the CDR3 reads TGTGCCAGCAGTTACTTACAGGGTCCTGGCTACACCTTC. The encoded protein is CASSYLQGPGYTF.